This TCR beta chain was recovered during a study of cytomegalovirus exposure and HLA in healthy donors. Study-level points and caveats: Generally TCR sequences proved uncommon, though certain public TCRs appeared in numerous donors.

The PCR made use of 60 Vbeta and 13 Jbeta primers. Clones were sequenced by immunoSEQ multiplex PCR, and TCRdb holds only the in-frame ones, with some missing. The sample holds 180,000 or so clones, about three quarters seen once. Losses at the gene ends were 3 bases for V and 1 base for J; bases not matched to a gene: 2. The germline V gene encodes CDR1 SGHRS and CDR2 YFSETQ. The CDR3 totals 14 residues. Concerning this clone itself: The antigen is not known.

Material for sequencing was PBMCs. The chain is built from TRBV5-1 and TRBJ2-7; TRBD1 matches at 9 bases. This TCR was sampled from a man aged 50 to 60 in good health and CMV-seropositive. This CDR3 reads CASSWGTGSYEQYV. The CDR3 nucleotides are TGCGCCAGCAGCTGGGGGACAGGGTCCTACGAGCAGTACGTC.